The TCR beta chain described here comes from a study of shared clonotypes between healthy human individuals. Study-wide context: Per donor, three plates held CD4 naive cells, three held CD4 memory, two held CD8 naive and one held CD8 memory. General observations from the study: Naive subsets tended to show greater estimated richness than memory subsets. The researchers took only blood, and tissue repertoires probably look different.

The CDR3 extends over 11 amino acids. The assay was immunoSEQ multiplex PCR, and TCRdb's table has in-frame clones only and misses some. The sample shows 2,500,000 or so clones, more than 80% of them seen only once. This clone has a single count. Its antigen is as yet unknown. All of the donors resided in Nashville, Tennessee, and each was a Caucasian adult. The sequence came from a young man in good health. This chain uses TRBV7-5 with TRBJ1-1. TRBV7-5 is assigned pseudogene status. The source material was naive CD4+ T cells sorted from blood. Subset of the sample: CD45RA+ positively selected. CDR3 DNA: TGTGCCACCAATGGGAACACTGAAGCTTTCTTT. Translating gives CATNGNTEAFF.